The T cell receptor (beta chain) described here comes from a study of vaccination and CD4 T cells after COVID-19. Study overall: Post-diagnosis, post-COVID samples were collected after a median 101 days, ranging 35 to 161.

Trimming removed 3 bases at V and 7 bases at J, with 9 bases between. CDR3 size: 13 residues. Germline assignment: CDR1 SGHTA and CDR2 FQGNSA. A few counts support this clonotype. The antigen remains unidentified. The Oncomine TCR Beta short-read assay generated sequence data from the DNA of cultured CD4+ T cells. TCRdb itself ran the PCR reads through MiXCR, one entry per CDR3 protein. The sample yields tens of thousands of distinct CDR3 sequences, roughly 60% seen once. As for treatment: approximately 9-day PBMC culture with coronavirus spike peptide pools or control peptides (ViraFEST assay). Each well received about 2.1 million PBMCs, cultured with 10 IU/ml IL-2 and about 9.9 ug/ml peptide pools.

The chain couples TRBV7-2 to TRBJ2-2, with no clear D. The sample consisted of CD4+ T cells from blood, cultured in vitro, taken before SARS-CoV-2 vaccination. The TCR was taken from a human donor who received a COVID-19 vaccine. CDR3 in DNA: TGTGCCAGCAGCTTGTACGTTGGCGGGGAGCTGTTTTTT. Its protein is CASSLYVGGELFF.